One TCR beta chain is described in this entry. The antigen is not known. Measured with immunoSEQ multiplex PCR; TCRdb has only the in-frame clones, and not every one. The data contain about 300,000 clones, over 55% of them singletons. The CDR3 length is 14 residues. Trimming left V 8 bases short and J 0 bases short, with 13 bases between. Germline V CDR1 and CDR2: SNHLY, FYNNEI. Around 2 micrograms of genomic DNA from cryopreserved PBMCs went into TCR beta libraries. This sample is part of a study of cytotoxic CD8 clonotypes in ibrutinib-treated CLL. Looking at the study overall: Mean values per sample were 250,000 to 300,000 productive templates and 98,000 or so productive rearrangements. Study-wide results and caveats: Public clonotypes proved infrequent, and on treatment they shrank or remained steady.

Source: PBMCs, taken after 36 months of ibrutinib treatment. The TCR comes from a human donor with chronic lymphocytic leukemia. The V and J genes are TRBV2 and TRBJ1-1, with D tentatively TRBD1 (5 bases). CDR3 nucleotide sequence: TGTGCCAGCGCTGACGGGGCTATGAACACTGAAGCTTTCTTT. Its protein product is CASADGAMNTEAFF.